These 30 T cell receptor beta chains were sequenced from one sample in a study of T cell responses to AZD1222 COVID-19 vaccine. Sequenced by immunoSEQ multiplex PCR; TCRdb stores in-frame clones only, minus some. The table shows 150,000 or so clones, with approximately 90% occurring only once. The sample was peripheral blood, taken on day 0 of AZD1222 vaccination. The receptors come from an adult in good health.

This clone was observed a few times. The J gene is TRBJ1-4, the V gene TRBV13; D gene unclear. CDR3 length: 14 amino acids. Germline V lookup: CDR1 PRHDT, CDR2 FYEKMQ (reference sequence). Trimming took 4 bases from V and 2 from J, leaving 8 bases between them. CDR3 nucleotide sequence: TGTGCCAGCAGCTCCTACGGGACTAATGAAAAACTGTTTTTT. This codes for CASSSYGTNEKLFF.

The V and J genes are TRBV5-6 and TRBJ2-1; 8 bases map to TRBD1. V was clipped by 0 bases and J by 9 bases; unmatched bases: 11. The germline CDR1 and CDR2 sequences are SGHDT and YYEEEE. This CDR3 comprises 16 residues. The CDR3: CASSLVPGGAYGEQFF. Written as DNA, the CDR3 is TGTGCCAGCAGCTTGGTCCCAGGGGGCGCTTATGGTGAGCAGTTCTTC.

This clone has a handful of counts. This chain uses TRBV6-1 with TRBJ1-3; TRBD1 might be the D (6 bases). Trimming left V 1 base short and J 3 bases short, with 10 bases between. CDR3 length: 15 amino acids. The germline V gene has CDR1 MNHNS and CDR2 SASEGT. The CDR3 DNA reads as TGTGCCAGCAGTGAAGTACCCAGGGGTGGAAACACCATATATTTT. Encoded protein: CASSEVPRGGNTIYF.

The chain joins TRBV24-1 to TRBJ1-3, with TRBD1 matching 8 bases. The CDR3 is 19 amino acids. Germline V gene data show CDR1 as KGHDR and CDR2 as SFDVKD. V dropped 3 bases and J dropped 1; count of bases not matched to a gene: 13. The CDR3 loop is CATSDRESGGQGSGNTIYF. The DNA for the CDR3 is TGTGCCACCAGTGATAGAGAAAGTGGAGGACAGGGATCTGGAAACACCATATATTTT.

The chain employs TRBV7-2 and TRBJ2-3; 9 bases map to TRBD2. Germline CDR1 and CDR2: SGHTA and FQGNSA. Trimming at V came to 2 bases and at J to 1 base, leaving 1 base not matched to a gene. This CDR3 has 15 residues. This chain's CDR3 is CASSLIAGGTDTQYF. CDR3 DNA: TGTGCCAGCAGCTTAATAGCGGGAGGCACAGATACGCAGTATTTT. The variable domain in full, with the rest retrieved from reference TRBV7-2 and TRBJ2-3, is GAGVSQSPSNKVTEKGKDVELRCDPISGHTALYWYRQSLGQGLEFLIYFQGNSAPDKSGLPSDRFSAERTGGSVSTLTIQRTQQEDSAVYLCASSLIAGGTDTQYFGPGTRLTVL.

About this clone itself: The same CDR3 also results from other DNA sequences found in this sample. The rearrangement uses TRBV7-6 and TRBJ2-1; D is ambiguous. Trimming removed 5 bases at V and 8 bases at J, with 13 bases between. Germline lookup yields CDR1 SGHVS and CDR2 FNYEAQ. This CDR3 has 13 residues. This chain's CDR3 is CASSPRWGDEQFF. As DNA, the CDR3 is TGTGCCAGCAGCCCCAGGTGGGGTGATGAGCAGTTCTTC.

This clone was picked up one time. CDR3 sequence: CASSLDRGITEAFF. CDR3 DNA sequence: TGTGCCAGCAGCTTAGACAGGGGGATCACTGAAGCTTTCTTT. The rearrangement links TRBV11-3 to TRBJ1-1; 7 nucleotides agree with TRBD1. CDR1 is SGHNT and CDR2 is YENEEA in the germline V gene. The CDR3 runs to 14 residues. Trimming cost V 0 bases and J 4 bases; bases outside gene matches: 2.

A single count supports this clone. V usage is TRBV20-1 and J usage is TRBJ1-1; D ambiguous. The germline CDR1 and CDR2 sequences are DFQATT and SNEGSKA (reference sequence). The CDR3 is 11 residues long. The DNA of the CDR3 is TGCAGCGTTCAAGGGTTCACTGAAGCTTTCTTT. It codes for CSVQGFTEAFF.

The CDR3 protein is CSVEEKGNYGYTF. CDR3 bases: TGCAGCGTTGAAGAAAAAGGGAACTATGGCTACACCTTC. The gene calls are TRBV29-1 and TRBJ1-2, with D hard to call. V was cut by 0 bases and J by 2 bases, with 7 bases left in between. The CDR3 is 13 residues long. The germline CDR1 and CDR2 sequences are SQVTM and ANQGSEA. The full variable domain, rest sourced from reference TRBV29-1 and TRBJ1-2, is SAVISQKPSRDICQRGTSLTIQCQVDSQVTMMFWYRQQPGQSLTLIATANQGSEATYESGFVIDKFPISRPNLTFSTLTVSNMSPEDSSIYLCSVEEKGNYGYTFGSGTRLTVV.

The chain has TRBV20-1 and TRBJ2-7, with a possible D match to TRBD2 (6 bases). Germline V gene data show CDR1 as DFQATT and CDR2 as SNEGSKA (reference sequence). V lost 3 bases and J 6 bases, leaving 12 bases between the germline ends. CDR3 size: 12 residues. The CDR3 reads CSASPGAGEQYF. The CDR3 nucleotides read TGCAGTGCTAGTCCGGGAGCGGGCGAGCAGTACTTC.

CDR3 in amino acids: CASSYSFEKLFF. The CDR3 nucleotides are TGTGCCAGCAGTTACTCCTTCGAAAAACTGTTTTTT. The rearrangement links TRBV6-2 or TRBV6-3 to TRBJ1-4; D unresolved. V lost 0 bases to trimming and J lost 8 bases, with 4 bases between them. The CDR3 is made up of 12 amino acids. CDR1 is MNHEY and CDR2 is SVGEGT in the germline V gene.

This rearrangement joins TRBV7-8 to TRBJ2-1, with TRBD2 matching over 9 bases. The V segment lost 8 bases and the J segment 5 bases; nucleotides outside the gene matches: 4. Germline lookup yields CDR1 SGHVS and CDR2 FQNEAQ. The CDR3 loop spans 13 amino acids. Here the CDR3 reads CASAGGRHNEQFF. The CDR3 DNA reads TGTGCCAGCGCGGGAGGGCGACACAATGAGCAGTTCTTC.

The rearrangement joins TRBV19 to TRBJ2-2, with 7 positions matching TRBD1. CDR1 is LNHDA and CDR2 is SQIVND in the germline V gene (reference sequence). There are 16 residues in the CDR3. Losses at the gene ends were 2 bases for V and 0 bases for J; bases not matched to a gene: 3. CDR3 in DNA: TGTGCCAGTAGTATAAGGGGGCCGGCGAACACCGGGGAGCTGTTTTTT. Translated: CASSIRGPANTGELFF. Full variable domain (rest looked up from reference TRBV19 and TRBJ2-2): DGGITQSPKYLFRKEGQNVTLSCEQNLNHDAMYWYRQDPGQGLRLIYYSQIVNDFQKGDIAEGYSVSREKKESFPLTVTSAQKNPTAFYLCASSIRGPANTGELFFGEGSRLTVL.

This chain connects TRBV7-2 to TRBJ1-2, with TRBD1 matching 7 bases. Looked up from germline, CDR1 is SGHTA and CDR2 is FQGNSA. Trimming at V came to 5 bases and at J to 0 bases, leaving 12 bases not matched to a gene. The CDR3 spans 17 residues. CDR3 in amino acids: CASSNIRGDSSNYGYTF. CDR3 DNA: TGTGCCAGCAGCAATATACGAGGGGACAGCTCTAACTATGGCTACACCTTC. The variable domain in full, completed from reference TRBV7-2 and TRBJ1-2, reads GAGVSQSPSNKVTEKGKDVELRCDPISGHTALYWYRQSLGQGLEFLIYFQGNSAPDKSGLPSDRFSAERTGGSVSTLTIQRTQQEDSAVYLCASSNIRGDSSNYGYTFGSGTRLTVV.

The chain uses TRBV6-2 or TRBV6-3 and TRBJ2-1; 10 bases fit TRBD2. CDR3 length: 15 residues. With 6 bases clipped from V and 4 bases from J, the junction kept 6 bases outside the gene matches. Germline assignment: CDR1 MNHEY and CDR2 SVGEGT. CDR3 sequence: CASSPGTSDYNEQFF. Here the CDR3 DNA reads TGTGCCAGCAGCCCAGGGACTAGCGATTACAATGAGCAGTTCTTC.

This chain uses TRBV6-5 with TRBJ2-2, with 7 bases identical to TRBD1. Germline V gene sequence: CDR1 MNHEY, CDR2 SVGAGI. This CDR3 has 15 amino acids. With V trimmed by 2 bases and J by 6 bases, 6 bases remained unmatched. As DNA, the CDR3 is TGTGCCAGCAGTTACCGCTCGACAGGGCCCGGGGAGCTGTTTTTT. It specifies CASSYRSTGPGELFF.

This clone was seen once. The chain links TRBV7-8 to TRBJ1-2, with D unresolved. Germline values: CDR1 SGHVS, CDR2 FQNEAQ. The length of the CDR3 is 13 residues. V lost 5 bases and J lost 5, with 12 bases in between. CDR3 coding DNA: TGTGCCAGCAGCCCAGACCCGGAGTATGGCTACACCTTC. Protein: CASSPDPEYGYTF.

This clone has only one observation. The V gene is TRBV5-5, the J gene TRBJ1-2; the D gene is possibly TRBD1 (5 bases). The CDR3 is made up of 13 amino acids. CDR1 and CDR2 (germline): SGHKS, YYEKEE (reference sequence). Trimming removed 4 bases from V and 3 bases from J, with 10 bases in between. The CDR3 bases are TGTGCCAGCAGCGGGGGGACGTACTATGGCTACACCTTC. It specifies CASSGGTYYGYTF.

This chain links TRBV27 with TRBJ2-5, with no clear D. Germline V CDR1 and CDR2: MNHEY, SMNVEV (reference sequence). This CDR3 spans 13 amino acids. The V gene lost 7 bases and the J gene lost 5 bases, with 14 bases spanning the gap. CDR3 region: CASKGQEEETQYF. DNA of the CDR3: TGTGCCAGCAAAGGGCAAGAAGAGGAGACCCAGTACTTC.

The CDR3 nucleotides are TGTGCCAGCCGGGACAGGGGTTTTTTAACTGAAGCTTTCTTT. Protein product: CASRDRGFLTEAFF. The chain recombines TRBV2 with TRBJ1-1, with 10 bases matching TRBD1. Per the germline V gene, CDR1 is SNHLY and CDR2 is FYNNEI. The CDR3 sequence is 14 residues long. The V and J ends lost 8 bases and 5 bases, in that order; junction bases with no gene match: 8.

The rearrangement links TRBV6-2 or TRBV6-3 to TRBJ1-5; D gene ambiguous. This CDR3 has 16 amino acids. V was clipped by 4 bases and J by 3 bases, with 16 bases between them. Germline lookup yields CDR1 MNHEY and CDR2 SVGEGT. The CDR3 reads CASSSRNRTPNQPQHF. In DNA form, the CDR3 reads TGTGCCAGCAGTTCAAGGAATCGGACCCCCAATCAGCCCCAGCATTTT.

The chain recombines TRBV7-9 with TRBJ1-2, with D uncertain. CDR1 SEHNR and CDR2 FQNEAQ come from the germline V gene (reference sequence). The CDR3 runs 10 residues. V lost 4 bases, J lost 11 bases, and 8 bases lay in between. The CDR3 spells CASSSERYTF. In nucleotides, the CDR3 is TGTGCCAGCAGCTCCGAAAGGTACACCTTC.

The genes are TRBV24-1 and TRBJ2-7; TRBD2 aligns across 8 bases. Germline-derived CDR1 and CDR2 are KGHDR and SFDVKD. The CDR3 contains 15 residues. The trim removed 4 bases at V and 5 bases at J, leaving 9 bases unmatched. CDR3 amino acids: CATSDPGTRPHEQYF. The DNA of the CDR3 is TGTGCCACCAGTGACCCCGGGACTAGACCCCACGAGCAGTACTTC.

This clone was counted only a few times. The gene calls are TRBV19 and TRBJ2-2; TRBD2 matches at 10 bases. Per germline, CDR1 LNHDA and CDR2 SQIVND (reference sequence). The CDR3 length is 14 residues. CDR3 nucleotide sequence: TGTGTCAGCCAGGGACTAGCGTACACCGGGGAGCTGTTTTTT. This codes for CVSQGLAYTGELFF.

The chain recombines TRBV7-3 with TRBJ1-5; D remains unclear. Germline-derived CDR1 and CDR2 are SGHTA and FQGTGA. CDR3 length: 13 residues. V lost 2 bases to trimming and J lost 4 bases, with 6 bases between them. CDR3 region: CASSLELNQPQHF. The CDR3, as DNA: TGTGCCAGCAGCTTAGAATTGAATCAGCCCCAGCATTTT.

V is TRBV5-1 and J is TRBJ1-1; D not certain. The germline V gene has CDR1 SGHRS and CDR2 YFSETQ. V was shortened by 1 base and J by 0 bases, with 7 bases between the two germline ends. The CDR3 contains 14 residues. The CDR3 sequence: CASSLTSMNTEAFF. The DNA for the CDR3 is TGCGCCAGCAGCTTGACAAGCATGAACACTGAAGCTTTCTTT.

V is TRBV28 and J is TRBJ1-1; D might be TRBD1 (6 bases). Trimming shortened V by 3 bases and J by 2 bases, and 13 bases separated the two germline ends. This CDR3 is 15 amino acids long. CDR1 MDHEN and CDR2 SYDVKM come from the germline V gene. CDR3 region: CASSFPGGANTEAFF. CDR3 nucleotides: TGTGCCAGCAGTTTCCCCGGGGGGGCCAACACTGAAGCTTTCTTT.

The genes are TRBV7-3 and TRBJ1-6; TRBD1 matches 7 bases. There are 14 residues in the CDR3. Germline values: CDR1 SGHTA, CDR2 FQGTGA. The J segment lost 10 bases and the V segment lost 5 bases, leaving 8 bases of the junction unmatched. The CDR3 region has the DNA TGTGCCAGCAGCATGACAGGGACTGGGTCACCCCTCCACTTT. This gives the protein CASSMTGTGSPLHF.

This chain connects TRBV7-2 to TRBJ1-4, with a weak D call TRBD1 (5 bases). The V gene lost 5 bases and the J gene lost 8 bases, with 12 bases spanning the gap. Germline V gene sequence: CDR1 SGHTA, CDR2 FQGNSA. This CDR3 spans 13 amino acids. DNA of the CDR3: TGTGCCAGCAGCCCGGCGGGGGACGAAAAACTGTTTTTT. Encoded protein: CASSPAGDEKLFF.

The gene calls are TRBV27 and TRBJ1-4, with TRBD1 as a possible D gene (6 bases). Trimming stripped 7 bases from V and 13 bases from J, with 16 bases between. From germline, CDR1 is MNHEY and CDR2 SMNVEV (reference sequence). This CDR3 comprises 12 residues. The CDR3 DNA follows: TGTGCCAGCAAACAGGGACTGGGGAGACTGTTTTTT. This encodes CASKQGLGRLFF.